This T cell receptor beta chain was captured in a study of blood T cell repertoires in COVID-19. Study-level information: The United States, Italy and Spain supplied acute and convalescent COVID-19 samples. Sample material is recorded as cDNA or gDNA derived from T cells, B-cell-depleted T cells, or PBMCs.

The CDR3 is 15 residues long. V was pared by 5 bases and J by 1 base, with 3 bases of the junction left unmatched. The germline CDR1 and CDR2 sequences are LGHDT and YNNKEL (reference sequence). Original methodology: Amplification with reference gene primers provided the estimates of nucleated cell counts. Generated by immunoSEQ multiplex PCR, the TCRdb table keeps only in-frame clones and is missing some. Clone size and V and J calls were adopted from that table, with D and trimming inferred from the DNA. Altogether around 60,000 clones are present, nearly 90% being singletons, with the ten largest covering about 13%.

The sequence came from a man between 60 and 75 years old with active COVID-19. Sequencing was carried out using peripheral blood. This rearrangement joins TRBV3-1 (or the pseudogene TRBV3-2) to TRBJ1-5, with 9 bases aligning to TRBD1. For the CDR3, the DNA is TGTGCCAGCAGCGCTGACAGGGGGAGCAATCAGCCCCAGCATTTT. It encodes CASSADRGSNQPQHF.